The 30 T cell receptor beta chains listed next were all sequenced from one sample in a study of response to subunit inactivated influenza vaccine. TCRdb fed the RT-PCR reads into MiXCR, producing one record per CDR3 protein. Of under 550,000 distinct CDR3 sequences in the sample, approximately 7.3% were seen once. This specimen was PBMCs from blood, taken roughly 24 months after vaccination. These receptors were taken from a man between 50 and 69 years old who received an inactivated influenza vaccine.

This clonotype appeared many times. The chain recombines TRBV5-1 with TRBJ2-7, with 8 bases identical to TRBD1. Germline V gives CDR1 SGHRS, CDR2 YFSETQ. With V trimmed by 3 bases and J by 2 bases, 4 bases remained unmatched. The CDR3 spans 14 residues. The chain's CDR3 is CASSSGQGAYEQYF. CDR3 in DNA: TGCGCCAGCAGCTCTGGACAGGGCGCCTACGAGCAGTACTTC.

J is TRBJ1-1 and V is TRBV12-2. TRBV12-2 is designated a pseudogene. The length of the CDR3 is 11 residues. The CDR3 bases are TGTGCAAGCCGTGTTATCACTGAAGCTTTCTTT. Translating it yields CASRVITEAFF.

This clonotype has a count of ten or more. The chain has TRBV4-2 and TRBJ1-1, with D unclear. The V and J ends lost 4 bases and 5 bases respectively, with 11 bases between them. The germline V gene encodes CDR1 LGHNA and CDR2 YNFKEQ. The CDR3 consists of 13 residues. In DNA, the CDR3 is TGTGCCAGCAGCCGGGCGGGAGGGACTGAAGCTTTCTTT. Protein sequence: CASSRAGGTEAFF.

This clonotype was observed at least ten times. V and J are TRBV20-1 and TRBJ1-5, with a weak D call TRBD1 (6 bases). Trimming stripped 4 bases from V and 4 bases from J, with 17 bases between. Germline values: CDR1 DFQATT, CDR2 SNEGSKA (reference sequence). This CDR3 contains 15 residues. CDR3 amino acids: CSAIGTQGFNQPQHF. The CDR3 coding sequence is TGCAGTGCTATAGGGACTCAGGGGTTTAATCAGCCCCAGCATTTT.

The chain has TRBV21-1 and TRBJ2-1. TRBV21-1 is shown as a pseudogene. The CDR3 has 15 residues. The CDR3 DNA is TGTGCCAGCATTTACGTGCTTAACTCCTACAATGAGCAGTTCTTC. Translating gives CASIYVLNSYNEQFF.

This clonotype showed up just a few times. The chain combines TRBV5-1 with TRBJ1-2; no clear D. With 3 bases removed from V and 7 bases from J, the gap between germline ends came to 16 bases. Per the germline V gene, CDR1 is SGHRS and CDR2 is YFSETQ. The length of the CDR3 is 14 residues. The CDR3 DNA sequence: TGCGCCAGCAGCTCTACTGGACTGACGGCTGGCTACACCTTC. It is translated as CASSSTGLTAGYTF.

This clonotype has just a few counts. The chain couples TRBV12-3 or TRBV12-4 to TRBJ2-3; 14 bases are shared with TRBD2. The CDR3 is 18 amino acids. V lost 6 bases and J lost 2; bases outside the gene matches: 10. Here the CDR3 DNA reads TGTGCCAGCAGGAGAAGTCCGGGACTAGCGGGGGACACAGATACGCAGTATTTT. It translates to CASRRSPGLAGDTDTQYF.

Only a few counts were recorded for this clonotype. The CDR3 coding sequence is TGTGCCAGCAGCTTAGTCTCACGAACTAGCGGGAGTCGTCAAGAGACCCAGTACTTC. It specifies CASSLVSRTSGSRQETQYF. This chain links TRBV7-8 with TRBJ2-5, with TRBD2 matching over 11 bases. CDR3 size: 19 residues. Germline loops: CDR1 SGHVS, CDR2 FQNEAQ. Unmatched junction bases numbered 12, after V lost 1 base and J lost 2 bases.

This clonotype came up a few times. This chain uses TRBV12-3 or TRBV12-4 with TRBJ2-7; D perhaps matches TRBD1 (5 bases). V lost 5 bases to trimming and J lost 3 bases, with 11 bases between them. The CDR3 has 13 residues. This CDR3 reads CASSRGTGYEQYF. For the CDR3, the DNA is TGTGCCAGCAGTAGGGGCACCGGCTACGAGCAGTACTTC.

J is TRBJ2-1 and V is TRBV7-2; D is unclear. The CDR3 is made up of 14 amino acids. Trimming stripped 5 bases from V and 5 bases from J, with 13 bases between. CDR1 SGHTA and CDR2 FQGNSA come from the germline V gene. The CDR3 loop is CASSPTSNHNEQFF. DNA for the CDR3: TGTGCCAGCAGCCCTACATCTAATCACAATGAGCAGTTCTTC.

For the CDR3, the DNA is TGTGCAACTCTGGGTGCGGGTCAAGAGACCCAGTACTTC. As protein: CATLGAGQETQYF. The chain uses TRBV6-2 or TRBV6-3 and TRBJ2-5; tentative D call: TRBD2 (5 bases). CDR3 length: 13 residues. Per the germline V gene, CDR1 is MNHEY and CDR2 is SVGEGT.

This clonotype appeared many times. The rearrangement links TRBV29-1 to TRBJ2-5; the D gene is possibly TRBD2 (5 bases). The CDR3 consists of 13 residues. V was trimmed by 5 bases and J by 1 base, leaving 11 bases between them. Germline-derived CDR1 and CDR2 are SQVTM and ANQGSEA. In DNA form, the CDR3 reads TGCAGCGTTACGCCCGGGATCCAAGAGACCCAGTACTTC. Translation gives CSVTPGIQETQYF.

This clonotype was recorded a few times. This sequence joins TRBV5-1 and TRBJ1-1, with D tentatively TRBD1 (6 bases). The CDR3 contains 18 residues. Per the germline V gene, CDR1 is SGHRS and CDR2 is YFSETQ. Deletions cut 3 bases from V and 1 base from J, with 22 bases between. CDR3 in DNA: TGCGCCAGCAGCTGGTCCTGGGGGCCTGGTACCTCGAACACTGAAGCTTTCTTT. Translated: CASSWSWGPGTSNTEAFF. The whole variable domain, remainder taken from reference TRBV5-1 and TRBJ1-1, is KAGVTQTPRYLIKTRGQQVTLSCSPISGHRSVSWYQQTPGQGLQFLFEYFSETQRNKGNFPGRFSGRQFSNSRSEMNVSTLELGDSALYLCASSWSWGPGTSNTEAFFGQGTRLTVV.

The sample holds a few counts of this clonotype. The V call is TRBV24-1, the J call TRBJ2-5; D is unresolved. This CDR3 has 12 residues. CDR1 and CDR2 (germline): KGHDR, SFDVKD. V gave up 5 bases and J gave up 5 bases, with 8 bases separating them. The CDR3 loop is CATSGRNETQYF. CDR3 DNA sequence: TGTGCCACCAGTGGCAGGAATGAGACCCAGTACTTC.

This rearrangement joins TRBV3-1 to TRBJ2-3; the match to TRBD2 covers 8 bases. The germline V gene encodes CDR1 LGHDT and CDR2 YNNKEL (reference sequence). The CDR3 has 15 amino acids. J lost 4 bases, V lost 4 bases, and 7 bases had no gene match. This CDR3 is CASSPGGARSDTQYF. CDR3 bases: TGTGCCAGCAGCCCCGGGGGGGCCCGTTCAGATACGCAGTATTTT.

This clonotype was found many times. The V call is TRBV20-1, the J call TRBJ2-3; TRBD2 aligns across 12 bases. V lost 5 bases and J lost 1; bases outside the gene matches: 4. Germline CDR1 reads DFQATT; CDR2 reads SNEGSKA (reference sequence). The CDR3 is 15 residues long. The CDR3 spells CSAARLAGGTDTQYF. The CDR3 coding sequence is TGCAGTGCTGCTCGACTAGCGGGAGGCACAGATACGCAGTATTTT.

This clonotype was observed a handful of times. The CDR3 bases are TGTGCCAGCAGCCAATGGACGGGCGCAGATACGCAGTATTTT. Translation: CASSQWTGADTQYF. The chain uses TRBV14 and TRBJ2-3; D unclear. Trimming left V 2 bases short and J 4 bases short, with 10 bases between. The CDR3 spans 14 residues. Germline loops: CDR1 SGHDN, CDR2 FVKESK.

This clonotype was counted only a few times. In DNA form, the CDR3 reads TGTGCCAGCAGTTCCATTACCGGGACTAGCGGGTACAATGAGCAGTTCTTC. This encodes CASSSITGTSGYNEQFF. The chain is built from TRBV12-3 or TRBV12-4 and TRBJ2-1; TRBD2 matches at 12 bases. The junction had 8 bases not matched to a gene; V was cut back by 4 bases and J by 4 bases. The CDR3 contains 17 residues.

J is TRBJ2-2 and V is TRBV29-1, with no clear D. The CDR3 has 14 residues. V shed 6 bases and J shed 7 bases, with 18 bases lying between them. Germline-derived CDR1 and CDR2 are SQVTM and ANQGSEA. In DNA form, the CDR3 reads TGCAGCGTCACCTCGTCAAGGCGGAACGGGGAGCTGTTTTTT. Translation gives CSVTSSRRNGELFF.

There are a few counts of this clonotype. The chain couples TRBV20-1 to TRBJ1-5; 8 bases fit TRBD1. Trimming cost V 6 bases and J 2 bases; bases outside gene matches: 12. The CDR3 has 16 amino acids. The germline V gene encodes CDR1 DFQATT and CDR2 SNEGSKA (reference sequence). The CDR3 coding sequence is TGCAGTGCCACCGTCGGAGCAGGGGGCGGCAATCAGCCCCAGCATTTT. Protein product: CSATVGAGGGNQPQHF.

The V gene is TRBV11-3, the J gene TRBJ2-2; 11 bases fit TRBD2. V lost 2 bases to trimming and J lost 2 bases; unmatched junction nucleotides: 16. The CDR3 is 21 residues long. The germline V gene has CDR1 SGHNT and CDR2 YENEEA. The CDR3 region is CASSLLSRVLAGGRNTGELFF. CDR3 in DNA: TGTGCCAGCAGCTTACTCTCCCGGGTGCTAGCGGGGGGTAGAAACACCGGGGAGCTGTTTTTT.

This clonotype turned up a few times. V usage is TRBV9 and J usage is TRBJ2-3; unclear D gene. Trimming shortened V by 0 bases and J by 0 bases, and 11 bases separated the two germline ends. The length of the CDR3 is 16 residues. Germline V gene lookup returns CDR1 SGDLS and CDR2 YYNGEE. In DNA, the CDR3 is TGTGCCAGCAGCGTAGCTTGGGGTACTAGCACAGATACGCAGTATTTT. Residues: CASSVAWGTSTDTQYF.

The chain has TRBV5-1 and TRBJ2-7, with D unresolved. CDR1 and CDR2 from the germline V gene are SGHRS and YFSETQ. The V gene lost 0 bases and the J gene lost 3 bases, with 7 bases spanning the gap. The CDR3 runs 13 residues. This CDR3 reads CASSLALDYEQYF. The CDR3 DNA is TGCGCCAGCAGCTTGGCCCTTGACTACGAGCAGTACTTC.

This clonotype was observed many times. V usage is TRBV29-1 and J usage is TRBJ2-1; 7 positions match TRBD2. Trimming removed 0 bases from V and 3 bases from J; junction bases left unmatched: 2. CDR1 and CDR2 (germline): SQVTM, ANQGSEA. The CDR3 covers 14 residues. The CDR3 spells CSVEDSGIYNEQFF. In DNA, the CDR3 is TGCAGCGTTGAAGACAGCGGGATCTACAATGAGCAGTTCTTC.

This clonotype came up many times. The genes are TRBV4-1 and TRBJ1-1; no clear D gene. CDR1 is MGHRA and CDR2 is YSYEKL in the germline V gene. The CDR3 is made up of 13 amino acids. The V end lost 3 bases, the J end lost 0 bases, and 5 bases lay between the germline ends. The CDR3 nucleotides are TGCGCCAGCAGCCAGTCGGTGAACACTGAAGCTTTCTTT. It codes for CASSQSVNTEAFF.

This chain joins TRBV5-1 and TRBJ2-1; D is undetermined. Germline CDR1 SGHRS, CDR2 YFSETQ. Trimming removed 0 bases at V and 0 bases at J, with 10 bases between. This CDR3 region has 16 residues. CDR3 in amino acids: CASSLEGISSYNEQFF. The CDR3 nucleotides read TGCGCCAGCAGCTTGGAAGGGATTAGCTCCTACAATGAGCAGTTCTTC. The complete variable domain, with remaining parts taken from reference TRBV5-1 and TRBJ2-1, reads KAGVTQTPRYLIKTRGQQVTLSCSPISGHRSVSWYQQTPGQGLQFLFEYFSETQRNKGNFPGRFSGRQFSNSRSEMNVSTLELGDSALYLCASSLEGISSYNEQFFGPGTRLTVL.

At least ten counts were recorded for this clonotype. The CDR3 is CASSGQGSPQHF. CDR3 sequence (DNA): TGTGCCAGCAGCGGACAGGGGTCGCCCCAGCATTTT. The V and J genes are TRBV5-8 and TRBJ1-5, with 9 bases identical to TRBD1. This CDR3 has 12 amino acids. Germline CDR1 reads SGHTS; CDR2 reads YDEGEE. V shed 4 bases and J 9 bases; nucleotides not matched to a gene: 2.

Many counts were recorded for this clonotype. The genes are TRBV18 and TRBJ2-1; the D call may be TRBD1 or TRBD2 (7 bases each). The CDR3 totals 16 residues. Germline CDR1 is KGHSH and CDR2 is LQKENI. The germline V and J ends were trimmed by 5 bases and 6 bases, with 20 bases remaining between them. In DNA form, the CDR3 reads TGTGCCAGCTCAAGGGAAAGCGGGAAGGGGGCCAATGAGCAGTTCTTC. This encodes CASSRESGKGANEQFF.

The chain recombines TRBV5-1 with TRBJ2-1; 10 bases match TRBD2. Germline CDR1 is SGHRS and CDR2 is YFSETQ. The CDR3 spans 14 residues. V shed 4 bases and J 8 bases; nucleotides not matched to a gene: 6. Here the CDR3 DNA reads TGCGCCAGCAGCCAGTCCGGGACTAGCGATGAGCAGTTCTTC. It encodes CASSQSGTSDEQFF.

This clonotype came up a few times. The chain carries TRBV28 and TRBJ2-7; 9 bases are a match to TRBD2. This CDR3 has 15 amino acids. With V trimmed by 6 bases and J by 0 bases, 6 bases remained unmatched. Germline CDR1 MDHEN, CDR2 SYDVKM. CDR3 region: CASRMASGNSYEQYF. CDR3 DNA sequence: TGTGCCAGCAGGATGGCTAGCGGGAACTCCTACGAGCAGTACTTC.